The 26 T cell receptor beta chains below were found in one sample sequenced in a study of cytomegalovirus exposure and HLA in healthy donors. Profiling relied on immunoSEQ multiplex PCR, and the TCRdb table lists in-frame clones only, not all of them. This sample has roughly 120,000 clones, with around nine tenths found just once. The sequenced sample was PBMCs. These receptors all stem from a man aged 18 to 30 in good health and CMV-seropositive.

The chain joins TRBV28 to TRBJ1-5, with 8 bases that match TRBD1. The V and J ends lost 4 bases and 9 bases, in that order; junction bases with no gene match: 14. The CDR3 consists of 16 residues. Per germline, CDR1 MDHEN and CDR2 SYDVKM. The chain's CDR3 is CASSWKDREGHGPQHF. The CDR3 DNA reads TGTGCCAGCAGTTGGAAGGACAGGGAGGGCCATGGGCCCCAGCATTTT.

The chain links TRBV29-1 to TRBJ2-1; no firm D call. Trimming stripped 4 bases from V and 0 bases from J, with 16 bases between. The CDR3 has 16 amino acids. Germline V CDR1 and CDR2: SQVTM, ANQGSEA. The CDR3 loop reads CSVGDRGAASYNEQFF. The CDR3 DNA reads TGCAGCGTTGGCGACCGAGGTGCGGCCTCCTACAATGAGCAGTTCTTC.

The chain carries TRBV5-6 and TRBJ2-5; 8 positions match TRBD1. CDR1 and CDR2 from the germline V gene are SGHDT and YYEEEE. Trimming removed 3 bases from V and 1 base from J; junction bases left unmatched: 2. The CDR3 is 14 residues long. The CDR3 sequence is CASSWGTGQETQYF. The CDR3 DNA follows: TGTGCCAGCAGCTGGGGGACAGGCCAAGAGACCCAGTACTTC.

The rearrangement joins TRBV28 to TRBJ2-1, with 8 positions matching TRBD2. V was pared by 5 bases and J by 4 bases, with 7 bases of the junction left unmatched. The length of the CDR3 is 15 residues. Germline V gene data show CDR1 as MDHEN and CDR2 as SYDVKM. The CDR3 region has the DNA TGTGCCAGCAGTCCAAGCGGGGGCCTGTACAATGAGCAGTTCTTC. Protein product: CASSPSGGLYNEQFF.

The V gene is TRBV2, the J gene TRBJ1-4; 7 bases align to TRBD1. Germline lookup yields CDR1 SNHLY and CDR2 FYNNEI. V lost 11 bases, J lost 6 bases, and 9 bases stayed unmatched. The CDR3 is 13 residues long. The CDR3 spells CACTGVEDEKLFF. The CDR3 region has the DNA TGTGCCTGCACAGGGGTGGAAGATGAAAAACTGTTTTTT. Variable domain in full (rest from reference TRBV2 and TRBJ1-4): EPEVTQTPSHQVTQMGQEVILRCVPISNHLYFYWYRQILGQKVEFLVSFYNNEISEKSEIFDDQFSVERPDGSNFTLKIRSTKLEDSAMYFCACTGVEDEKLFFGSGTQLSVL.

The chain is built from TRBV10-1 and TRBJ2-3, with D possibly being TRBD1 (6 bases). The CDR3 is 14 residues long. Germline lookup yields CDR1 WNHNN and CDR2 SYGVQD (reference sequence). The germline V and J ends were trimmed by 1 base and 3 bases, with 8 bases remaining between them. This CDR3 reads CASSELGTTDTQYF. CDR3 nucleotides: TGCGCCAGCAGTGAGTTGGGGACAACAGATACGCAGTATTTT.

This clone was seen only once. Here the CDR3 DNA reads TGTGCCAGCAAGGGCGGGACAGGGGGCAATCAGCCCCAGCATTTT. As protein: CASKGGTGGNQPQHF. This chain uses TRBV6-5 with TRBJ1-5, with 10 nucleotides matching TRBD1. This CDR3 is 15 amino acids long. Per germline, CDR1 MNHEY and CDR2 SVGAGI. V shed 7 bases, J shed 2 bases, and the junction held 5 bases outside the gene matches.

The chain links TRBV9 to TRBJ2-1, with TRBD2 identical over 9 bases. The CDR3 extends over 15 amino acids. Unmatched junction bases numbered 8, after V lost 3 bases and J lost 7 bases. From germline, CDR1 is SGDLS and CDR2 YYNGEE. The CDR3 loop is CASSASGGLNNEQFF. The CDR3 DNA sequence: TGTGCCAGCAGCGCCAGCGGGGGGCTAAATAATGAGCAGTTCTTC.

V gene TRBV2 combines with J gene TRBJ1-1; the D gene is possibly TRBD1 (5 bases). With 5 bases removed from V and 7 bases from J, the gap between germline ends came to 11 bases. The CDR3 totals 12 residues. Germline CDR1 SNHLY, CDR2 FYNNEI. This chain's CDR3 is CASSSGWNEAFF. The CDR3 DNA reads TGTGCCAGCAGTTCAGGGTGGAATGAAGCTTTCTTT.

The V gene is TRBV7-2, the J gene TRBJ2-7, with D possibly TRBD1 on 6 matching bases. This CDR3 region has 13 residues. The V end lost 4 bases, the J end lost 3 bases, and 10 bases lay between the germline ends. The germline V gene has CDR1 SGHTA and CDR2 FQGNSA. The CDR3 sequence: CASSSVRGYEQYF. CDR3 bases: TGTGCCAGCAGCTCGGTCAGGGGCTACGAGCAGTACTTC.

This clone was picked up one time. This chain joins TRBV30 and TRBJ2-2; a weak D match, TRBD1 (6 bases). V was trimmed by 2 bases and J by 1 base, leaving 11 bases between them. The CDR3 is made up of 15 amino acids. Germline values: CDR1 GTSNPN, CDR2 SVGIG (reference sequence). The CDR3 sequence is CAWSRGYWNTGELFF. The DNA for the CDR3 is TGTGCCTGGAGTAGGGGGTACTGGAACACCGGGGAGCTGTTTTTT.

This chain connects TRBV2 to TRBJ2-7; 9 positions agree with TRBD1. With 5 bases clipped from V and 4 bases from J, the junction kept 6 bases outside the gene matches. Germline V gives CDR1 SNHLY, CDR2 FYNNEI. This CDR3 region has 14 residues. This CDR3 reads CASSPDRGKYEQYF. The DNA for the CDR3 is TGTGCCAGCAGTCCAGACAGGGGGAAATACGAGCAGTACTTC.

The J gene is TRBJ2-1, the V gene TRBV4-1; D is perhaps TRBD2 (6 bases). Trimming shortened V by 2 bases and J by 7 bases, and 12 bases separated the two germline ends. CDR3 length: 14 residues. The V gene's germline CDR1 is MGHRA and CDR2 YSYEKL. CDR3 protein: CASSQWGRGNEQFF. In DNA form, the CDR3 reads TGCGCCAGCAGCCAATGGGGTCGGGGGAATGAGCAGTTCTTC.

The CDR3 is CASSSGQITDTQYF. CDR3 coding DNA: TGTGCCAGCAGCTCGGGACAAATCACAGATACGCAGTATTTT. The gene calls are TRBV7-2 and TRBJ2-3; TRBD1 might be the D (6 bases). Trimming took 4 bases from V and 2 from J, leaving 10 bases between them. This CDR3 has 14 amino acids. CDR1 and CDR2 from the germline V gene are SGHTA and FQGNSA.

J is TRBJ1-1 and V is TRBV7-2, with D unresolved. The CDR3 covers 14 residues. Germline V gene lookup returns CDR1 SGHTA and CDR2 FQGNSA. The V end lost 1 base, the J end lost 1 base, and 7 bases lay between the germline ends. CDR3 residues: CASSLGTENTEAFF. In DNA form, the CDR3 reads TGTGCCAGCAGCTTAGGAACAGAGAACACTGAAGCTTTCTTT.

V gene TRBV28 combines with J gene TRBJ2-2; maybe TRBD1 (6 bases). This CDR3 contains 14 residues. CDR1 and CDR2 from the germline V gene are MDHEN and SYDVKM. V gave up 0 bases and J gave up 7 bases, with 9 bases separating them. The CDR3 is CASSLWRGNGELFF. The CDR3 DNA sequence: TGTGCCAGCAGTTTATGGAGGGGGAACGGGGAGCTGTTTTTT.

The gene calls are TRBV5-8 and TRBJ2-7; 11 nucleotides match TRBD1. The germline V gene has CDR1 SGHTS and CDR2 YDEGEE. V was clipped by 1 base and J by 3 bases; unmatched bases: 3. The CDR3 has 15 amino acids. CDR3 sequence reads: CASSLLGTGGYEQYF. CDR3 nucleotides: TGTGCCAGCAGCTTGTTGGGGACAGGGGGCTACGAGCAGTACTTC.

The chain is built from TRBV7-9 and TRBJ2-3; D is unresolved. CDR3 length: 16 amino acids. Trimming pared 5 bases from V and 3 bases from J, leaving 18 bases between. Germline V gene lookup returns CDR1 SEHNR and CDR2 FQNEAQ (reference sequence). CDR3 residues: CASSHTRSLLTDTQYF. The CDR3 DNA reads TGTGCCAGCAGCCATACCCGGTCACTACTGACAGATACGCAGTATTTT.

CDR3 loop: CASSPGSGGPVDTQYF. For the CDR3, the DNA is TGTGCCAGCAGCCCCGGAAGCGGGGGGCCAGTGGATACGCAGTATTTT. This chain connects TRBV5-4 to TRBJ2-3, with TRBD2 identical over 9 bases. From germline, CDR1 is SGHNT and CDR2 YYREEE (reference sequence). This CDR3 is built from 16 residues. With V trimmed by 4 bases and J by 6 bases, 12 bases remained unmatched.

This clone showed up just once. The chain recombines TRBV5-1 with TRBJ1-2, with TRBD1 identical over 8 bases. Germline CDR1 is SGHRS and CDR2 is YFSETQ. V was pared by 4 bases and J by 0 bases, with 11 bases of the junction left unmatched. The CDR3 sequence is 17 residues long. The CDR3 DNA follows: TGCGCCAGCAGCCTAAGGACAGGGACCACCTCTAACTATGGCTACACCTTC. Its protein product is CASSLRTGTTSNYGYTF.

This clone was seen just once. The V gene is TRBV6-1, the J gene TRBJ1-1; tentatively, D is TRBD1 (6 bases). CDR1 and CDR2 (germline): MNHNS, SASEGT. There are 13 residues in the CDR3. Trimming removed 5 bases from V and 4 bases from J, with 11 bases in between. The CDR3 coding sequence is TGTGCCAGCAGTACCCGGGACACCACTGAAGCTTTCTTT. Residues: CASSTRDTTEAFF.

The V gene is TRBV11-3, the J gene TRBJ1-6; D is possibly TRBD1 (6 bases). CDR1 is SGHNT and CDR2 is YENEEA in the germline V gene. This CDR3 is built from 17 residues. The V and J ends lost 4 bases and 0 bases respectively, with 13 bases between them. CDR3 nucleotide sequence: TGTGCCAGCAGCTGTAGGGGGGGGAGCTCCTATAATTCACCCCTCCACTTT. Its translation: CASSCRGGSSYNSPLHF. Using reference TRBV11-3 and TRBJ1-6 for the parts outside the CDR3, the full variable domain is EAGVVQSPRYKIIEKKQPVAFWCNPISGHNTLYWYLQNLGQGPELLIRYENEEAVDDSQLPKDRFSAERLKGVDSTLKIQPAELGDSAVYLCASSCRGGSSYNSPLHFGNGTRLTVT.

The V and J genes are TRBV13 and TRBJ2-3; 8 positions agree with TRBD2. From germline, CDR1 is PRHDT and CDR2 FYEKMQ (reference sequence). Trimming removed 5 bases from V and 2 bases from J; junction bases left unmatched: 12. This CDR3 spans 17 amino acids. The CDR3 loop reads CASSLTESGGYTDTQYF. The CDR3 DNA follows: TGTGCCAGCAGCCTCACGGAGAGCGGGGGATACACAGATACGCAGTATTTT.

The chain has TRBV27 and TRBJ2-7; possible D gene TRBD1, 6 bases. CDR3 length: 14 residues. From germline, CDR1 is MNHEY and CDR2 SMNVEV (reference sequence). Trimming took off 6 bases at V and 3 bases at J, with 15 bases between the two ends. The CDR3 reads CASRPGQGNYEQYF. As DNA, the CDR3 is TGTGCCAGCAGGCCCGGGCAGGGGAACTACGAGCAGTACTTC.

The genes are TRBV19 and TRBJ1-5; TRBD1 might be the D (6 bases). The CDR3 covers 14 residues. V was shortened by 6 bases and J by 4 bases, with 13 bases between the two germline ends. Germline V lookup: CDR1 LNHDA, CDR2 SQIVND (reference sequence). CDR3 bases: TGTGCCAGTAGGCCTCCAGGGACAAATCAGCCCCAGCATTTT. Translation: CASRPPGTNQPQHF. Looking up the rest from reference TRBV19 and TRBJ1-5 gives the full variable domain: DGGITQSPKYLFRKEGQNVTLSCEQNLNHDAMYWYRQDPGQGLRLIYYSQIVNDFQKGDIAEGYSVSREKKESFPLTVTSAQKNPTAFYLCASRPPGTNQPQHFGDGTRLSIL.

This clone was observed a single time. The DNA for the CDR3 is TGTGCCAGTAGCAACAGGGGGCTTGACTATGGCTACACCTTC. Amino acid sequence: CASSNRGLDYGYTF. The chain is built from TRBV19 and TRBJ1-2; 9 bases are a match to TRBD1. This CDR3 spans 14 amino acids. CDR1 is LNHDA, CDR2 SQIVND, per germline (reference sequence). V trimming: 6 bases; J trimming: 3 bases; junction bases outside the gene matches: 5. Looking up the rest from reference TRBV19 and TRBJ1-2 gives the full variable domain: DGGITQSPKYLFRKEGQNVTLSCEQNLNHDAMYWYRQDPGQGLRLIYYSQIVNDFQKGDIAEGYSVSREKKESFPLTVTSAQKNPTAFYLCASSNRGLDYGYTFGSGTRLTVV.